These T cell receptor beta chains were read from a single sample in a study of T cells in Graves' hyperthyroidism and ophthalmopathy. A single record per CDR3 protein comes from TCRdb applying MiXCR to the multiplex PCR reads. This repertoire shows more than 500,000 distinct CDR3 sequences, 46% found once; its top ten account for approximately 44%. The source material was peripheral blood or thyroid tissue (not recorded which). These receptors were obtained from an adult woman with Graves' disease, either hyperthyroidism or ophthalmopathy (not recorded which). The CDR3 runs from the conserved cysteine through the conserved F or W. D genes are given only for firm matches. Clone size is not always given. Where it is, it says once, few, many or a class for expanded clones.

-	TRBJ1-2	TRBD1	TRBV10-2	CVSTRQGGPGGYTF	TGCGTCAGCACTCGACAGGGTGGACCGGGTGGCTACACCTTC
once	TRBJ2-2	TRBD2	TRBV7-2	CASSSASGRGTGELFF	TGTGCCAGCAGCTCCGCTAGCGGGAGGGGTACCGGGGAGCTGTTTTTT
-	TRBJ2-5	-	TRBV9	CASSVGSQNSETQYF	TGTGCCAGCAGCGTAGGAAGCCAGAACTCAGAGACCCAGTACTTC
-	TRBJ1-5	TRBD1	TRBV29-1	CSVGWTGNQPQHF	TGCAGCGTTGGTTGGACAGGGAATCAGCCCCAGCATTTT
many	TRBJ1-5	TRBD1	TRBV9	CASSVEGGVRQPQHF	TGTGCCAGCAGCGTAGAAGGGGGCGTTCGTCAGCCCCAGCATTTT
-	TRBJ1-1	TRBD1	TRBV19	CATDGGTGVAAFF	TGTGCCACGGACGGAGGGACAGGGGTCGCAGCTTTCTTT
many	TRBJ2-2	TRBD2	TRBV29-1	CSATGTSGRASGELFF	TGCAGCGCGACCGGGACTAGCGGGAGGGCGTCCGGGGAGCTGTTTTTT
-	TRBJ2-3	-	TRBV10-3	CAISTKARQADTQYF	TGTGCCATCAGCACAAAAGCGCGGCAGGCAGATACGCAGTATTTT
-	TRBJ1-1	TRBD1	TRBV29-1	CSATTGTNTEAFF	TGCAGCGCCACGACAGGGACGAACACTGAAGCTTTCTTT
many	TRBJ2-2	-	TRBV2	CASSGTAITGELFF	TGTGCCAGCAGTGGAACAGCCATCACCGGGGAGCTGTTTTTT
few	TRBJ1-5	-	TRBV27	CASSPGVPNQPQHF	TGTGCCAGCAGCCCCGGGGTTCCCAATCAGCCCCAGCATTTT
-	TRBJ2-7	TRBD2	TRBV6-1	CASSEAWRETYEQYF	TGTGCCAGCAGTGAAGCATGGCGGGAGACCTACGAGCAGTACTTC
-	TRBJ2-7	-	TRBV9	CASSVNPGQGLYEQYF	TGTGCCAGCAGCGTAAACCCCGGACAGGGACTATACGAGCAGTACTTC
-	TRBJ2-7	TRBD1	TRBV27	CASSSGQGVYEQYF	TGTGCCAGCAGTTCAGGACAGGGTGTCTACGAGCAGTACTTC
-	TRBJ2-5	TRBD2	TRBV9	CASSALAGGPAQETQYF	TGTGCCAGCAGCGCACTAGCGGGAGGGCCTGCCCAAGAGACCCAGTACTTC
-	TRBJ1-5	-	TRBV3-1	CASSQVRGGQPQHF	TGTGCCAGCAGCCAAGTGCGGGGAGGTCAGCCCCAGCATTTT
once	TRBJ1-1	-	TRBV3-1	CASSQEKIYTEAFF	TGTGCCAGCAGCCAAGAGAAAATTTACACTGAAGCTTTCTTT
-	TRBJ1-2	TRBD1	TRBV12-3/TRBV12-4	CASRHGTGYTF	TGTGCCAGCAGGCACGGGACAGGGTACACCTTC
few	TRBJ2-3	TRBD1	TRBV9	CASSVRQGSTDTQYF	TGTGCCAGCAGTGTTCGACAGGGCAGCACAGATACGCAGTATTTT
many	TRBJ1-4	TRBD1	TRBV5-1	CASSLKDRNEKLFF	TGCGCCAGCAGCTTGAAGGACAGGAATGAAAAACTGTTTTTT
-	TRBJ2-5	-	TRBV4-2	CASSQDGQGVETQYF	TGTGCCAGCAGCCAAGATGGGCAGGGTGTAGAGACCCAGTACTTC
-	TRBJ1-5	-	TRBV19	CASGAGQKSNQPQHF	TGTGCCAGTGGAGCGGGACAAAAAAGCAATCAGCCCCAGCATTTT
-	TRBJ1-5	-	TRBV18	CASSPYVNQPQHF	TGTGCCAGCTCACCATACGTTAATCAGCCCCAGCATTTT
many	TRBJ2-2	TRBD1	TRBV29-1	CSGKTGGPGELFF	TGCAGCGGGAAGACAGGGGGCCCCGGGGAGCTGTTTTTT
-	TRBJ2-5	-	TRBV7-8	CASSRGGDKYF	TGTGCCAGCAGCCGAGGCGGGGATAAGTACTTC
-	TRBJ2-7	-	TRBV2	CASSGVQDYEQYF	TGTGCCAGCAGTGGAGTACAGGACTACGAGCAGTACTTC
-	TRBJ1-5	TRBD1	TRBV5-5	CASSLAGQENNQPQHF	TGTGCCAGCAGCTTGGCCGGACAGGAGAATAATCAGCCCCAGCATTTT
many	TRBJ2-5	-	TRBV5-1	CASSSLGGQETQYF	TGCGCCAGCAGCTCACTCGGTGGCCAAGAGACCCAGTACTTC
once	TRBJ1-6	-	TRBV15	CATSRGEGHNSPLHF	TGTGCCACCAGCAGAGGGGAGGGGCATAATTCACCCCTCCACTTT
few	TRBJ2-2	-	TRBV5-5	CASSLGADTGELFF	TGTGCCAGCAGCTTGGGGGCAGACACCGGGGAGCTGTTTTTT
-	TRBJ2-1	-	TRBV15	CATSRATGLGGEQFF	TGTGCCACCAGCAGAGCTACGGGGTTGGGTGGTGAGCAGTTCTTC
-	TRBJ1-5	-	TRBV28	CASRTYGNQPQHF	TGTGCCAGCAGGACGTATGGGAACCAGCCCCAGCATTTT
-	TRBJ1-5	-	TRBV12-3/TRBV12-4	CASSLAWGGGQETQHF	TGTGCCAGCAGTTTAGCTTGGGGAGGAGGCCAAGAGACCCAGCATTTT
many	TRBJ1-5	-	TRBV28	CASSGLNQPQHF	TGTGCCAGCAGTGGACTCAATCAGCCCCAGCATTTT
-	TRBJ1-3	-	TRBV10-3	CAISMVFNSGNTIYF	TGTGCCATCAGTATGGTCTTTAACTCTGGAAACACCATATATTTT
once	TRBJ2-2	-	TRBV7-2	CASSLSPPGTTNTGELFF	TGTGCCAGCAGCTTATCCCCTCCCGGGACAACGAACACCGGGGAGCTGTTTTTT
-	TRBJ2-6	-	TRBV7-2	CASRAISGANVLTF	TGTGCCAGCAGGGCAATTTCTGGGGCCAACGTCCTGACTTTC
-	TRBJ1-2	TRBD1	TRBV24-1	CATSDGGQGADYGYTF	TGTGCCACCAGTGATGGGGGACAGGGGGCCGACTATGGCTACACCTTC
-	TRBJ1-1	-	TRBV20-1	CSARKQGTIEAFF	TGCAGTGCTAGAAAGCAGGGGACCATAGAAGCTTTCTTT
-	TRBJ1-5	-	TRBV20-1	CSARRTGYISNQPQHF	TGCAGTGCTAGAAGAACAGGTTATATTAGCAATCAGCCCCAGCATTTT
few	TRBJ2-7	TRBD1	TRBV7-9	CASSTTGVSDEQYF	TGTGCCAGCAGTACGACAGGGGTGAGCGACGAGCAGTACTTC
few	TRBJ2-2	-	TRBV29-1	CSVWGEGKTGELFF	TGCAGCGTTTGGGGAGAGGGCAAGACCGGGGAGCTGTTTTTT
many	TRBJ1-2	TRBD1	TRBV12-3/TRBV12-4	CASSLEWWQGESYTF	TGTGCCAGCAGTTTAGAGTGGTGGCAGGGGGAAAGCTACACCTTC
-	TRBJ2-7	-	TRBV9	CASSVEPASYEQYF	TGTGCCAGCAGCGTCGAACCCGCCTCCTACGAGCAGTACTTC
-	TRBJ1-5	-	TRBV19	CATGRRRGYSNQPQHF	TGTGCCACTGGACGTCGCCGTGGGTATAGCAATCAGCCCCAGCATTTT
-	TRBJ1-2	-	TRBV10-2	CASSGSVERLYGYTF	TGCGCCAGCAGTGGGTCGGTAGAGCGCCTCTATGGCTACACCTTC
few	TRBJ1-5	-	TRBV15	CATSRDYSGKAQHF	TGTGCCACCAGCAGAGATTACTCAGGGAAGGCCCAGCATTTT
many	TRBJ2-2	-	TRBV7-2	CASSRLSGTLPTGELFF	TGTGCCAGCAGTCGCCTCTCCGGGACTCTCCCCACCGGGGAGCTGTTTTTT
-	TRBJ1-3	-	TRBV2	CASSQGRVNYGYTIYF	TGTGCCAGCAGCCAGGGACGGGTAAACTATGGCTACACCATATATTTT
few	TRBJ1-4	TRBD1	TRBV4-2	CASSQAQGGNEKLFF	TGTGCCAGCAGCCAAGCCCAGGGGGGAAATGAAAAACTGTTTTTT
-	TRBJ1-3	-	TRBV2	CASDSGRPNTIYF	TGTGCCAGCGATTCCGGCCGACCGAACACCATATATTTT
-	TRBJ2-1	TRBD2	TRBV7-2	CASSDSGKGEQFF	TGTGCCAGCAGCGATAGCGGGAAAGGCGAGCAGTTCTTC